This is a list of T cell receptor beta chains from one sample in a study of T-cell memory formation after mild COVID-19. Each CDR3 protein gets one entry after TCRdb re-called the 5' RACE reads with MiXCR. This table has 250,000 to 350,000 distinct CDR3 sequences, roughly an eighth appearing once. The sample taken for sequencing was PBMCs or a T cell subset sorted from them (not recorded which). These receptors came from a man aged 18 to 30 who had mild COVID-19 (a few samples of this study predate the infection). Cell type and time point are not known. The CDR3 runs from the conserved cysteine through the conserved F or W. A D gene is named only where the DNA matches it firmly. Where a row states a size, it is once, few, many or the class of an expanded clone; other rows omit it.

cdr3_aa,cdr3_nt,j_call,clone_size,v_call,d_call,cdr3_length
CASSSSPSSYNEQFF,TGTGCCAGCAGCTCGTCTCCGAGCTCCTACAATGAGCAGTTCTTC,TRBJ2-1,few,TRBV11-3,NA,15
CASSYECPTGVRADTQYF,TGTGCCAGCAGTTATGAATGCCCCACAGGGGTTAGGGCAGATACGCAGTATTTT,TRBJ2-3,NA,TRBV27,TRBD1,18
CASSLGRATNEKLFF,TGCGCCAGCAGCTTGGGACGTGCAACTAATGAAAAACTGTTTTTT,TRBJ1-4,NA,TRBV5-1,NA,15
CSVEDLVWTGWEFRAFF,TGCAGCGTTGAAGATCTAGTCTGGACAGGTTGGGAATTTAGAGCTTTCTTT,TRBJ1-1,many,TRBV29-1,TRBD1,17
CASSLLSGTGTGELFF,TGTGCCAGCAGCTTATTATCAGGGACGGGAACCGGGGAGCTGTTTTTT,TRBJ2-2,few,TRBV11-3,NA,16
CASSFSSGQGNSPLHF,TGCGCCAGCAGCTTTTCATCGGGGCAGGGTAATTCACCCCTCCACTTT,TRBJ1-6,NA,TRBV5-1,NA,16
CASSPDASGEQFF,TGCGCCAGCAGCCCCGACGCTAGCGGAGAGCAGTTCTTC,TRBJ2-1,few,TRBV4-3,TRBD2,13
CASSLAGGTPAAGELFF,TGCGCCAGCAGCTTGGCGGGGGGGACACCCGCGGCCGGGGAGCTGTTTTTT,TRBJ2-2,NA,TRBV5-1,TRBD2,17
CSVAPRQGGNYGYTF,TGCAGCGTTGCCCCCCGACAGGGGGGTAACTATGGCTACACCTTC,TRBJ1-2,NA,TRBV29-1,TRBD1,15
CASHREAGSFYGYTF,TGCGCCAGCCACAGAGAAGCCGGGTCCTTCTATGGCTACACCTTC,TRBJ1-2,many,TRBV5-1,NA,15
CASRKTGASTDTQYF,TGTGCCAGCAGAAAGACAGGGGCCAGCACAGATACGCAGTATTTT,TRBJ2-3,NA,TRBV9,TRBD1,15
CASSPVRGPQNEQYF,TGTGCCAGCAGCCCCGTTCGGGGGCCCCAAAACGAGCAGTACTTC,TRBJ2-7,many,TRBV7-6,NA,15
CASSWRGATAGANVLTF,TGCGCCAGCAGCTGGAGGGGCGCGACAGCTGGGGCCAACGTCCTGACTTTC,TRBJ2-6,once,TRBV5-1,NA,17
CASATAGQSKNIQYF,TGTGCCAGCGCCACAGCGGGACAGAGTAAAAACATTCAGTACTTC,TRBJ2-4,few,TRBV7-2,NA,15
CASSQDHLGVRQGETGELFF,TGCGCCAGCAGCCAAGATCACCTTGGGGTGAGACAGGGAGAAACCGGGGAGCTGTTTTTT,TRBJ2-2,few,TRBV4-3,TRBD1,20
CASSTGFATEAFF,TGTGCCAGCAGCACAGGGTTTGCCACTGAAGCTTTCTTT,TRBJ1-1,few,TRBV9,NA,13